The 19 T cell receptor beta chains below come from one sample, sequenced in a study of OX40 agonist ivuxolimab in advanced cancers. Assay used: immunoSEQ multiplex PCR; TCRdb lists only in-frame clones, some missing. The table lists about 86,000 clones, roughly 85% of them singletons, with 1.4% to 1.5% in the top ten. The sample was CD4+ or CD8+ T cells sorted from blood, taken in a trial of the OX40 agonist ivuxolimab. The receptors here all came from an adult with an advanced solid tumor such as melanoma, head and neck, liver or kidney cancer.

This sequence joins TRBV5-1 and TRBJ2-7, with D unclear. CDR1 is SGHRS and CDR2 is YFSETQ in the germline V gene. The CDR3 length is 12 residues. Trimming cost V 0 bases and J 3 bases, with 4 bases left between them. The CDR3 coding sequence is TGCGCCAGCAGCTTGGTCCGCTACGAGCAGTACTTC. Translated, it gives CASSLVRYEQYF.

This chain uses TRBV4-1 with TRBJ1-4; D is possibly TRBD1 (5 bases). Trimming left V 4 bases short and J 0 bases short, with 21 bases between. The germline CDR1 and CDR2 sequences are MGHRA and YSYEKL. The CDR3 totals 19 residues. The CDR3 sequence is CASSPESGGVLATNEKLFF. CDR3 DNA: TGCGCCAGCAGCCCGGAATCTGGGGGGGTACTTGCAACTAATGAAAAACTGTTTTTT.

This clone was observed a single time. The chain is built from TRBV30 and TRBJ1-5; D call uncertain. V gave up 1 base and J gave up 2 bases, with 9 bases separating them. The CDR3 runs to 14 residues. Per germline, CDR1 GTSNPN and CDR2 SVGIG (reference sequence). This chain's CDR3 is CAWSEGRGNQPQHF. As DNA, the CDR3 is TGTGCCTGGAGTGAGGGTAGGGGCAATCAGCCCCAGCATTTT.

The rearrangement uses TRBV18 and TRBJ2-2, with D perhaps TRBD1 or TRBD2 (5 bases each). V was pared by 1 base and J by 0 bases, with 18 bases between. The CDR3 has 19 amino acids. Germline V gives CDR1 KGHSH, CDR2 LQKENI. CDR3 nucleotides: TGTGCCAGCTCACCACGAGCCCAATCCGGGACCGCGAACACCGGGGAGCTGTTTTTT. The encoded protein is CASSPRAQSGTANTGELFF.

V is TRBV2 and J is TRBJ2-1; D call uncertain. Germline assignment: CDR1 SNHLY and CDR2 FYNNEI. The V end was cut by 3 bases, the J end by 8 bases, with 11 bases between. The CDR3 spans 13 residues. The chain's CDR3 is CASSERKIYEQFF. The CDR3 DNA is TGTGCCAGCAGTGAGAGGAAAATCTATGAGCAGTTCTTC.

The rearrangement joins TRBV7-9 to TRBJ2-7; 10 nucleotides line up with TRBD1. Germline CDR1 reads SEHNR; CDR2 reads FQNEAQ (reference sequence). CDR3 length: 19 amino acids. V shed 1 base and J 2 bases; nucleotides not matched to a gene: 14. CDR3 sequence reads: CASSLGPGQGIYFTYEQYF. The CDR3 DNA is TGTGCCAGCAGCTTAGGTCCGGGACAGGGGATCTACTTTACCTACGAGCAGTACTTC.

This clone was detected once. The rearrangement uses TRBV30 and TRBJ1-5; D is possibly TRBD1 (6 bases). Germline CDR1 GTSNPN, CDR2 SVGIG (reference sequence). Deletions cut 5 bases from V and 5 bases from J, with 16 bases between. This CDR3 comprises 14 residues. The chain's CDR3 is CAWQAGTHDQPQHF. As DNA, the CDR3 is TGTGCCTGGCAAGCCGGGACACACGATCAGCCCCAGCATTTT.

This clone was detected only once. This chain links TRBV30 with TRBJ2-5; perhaps TRBD2 as D (6 bases). The CDR3 is 15 residues long. The V gene's germline CDR1 is GTSNPN and CDR2 SVGIG (reference sequence). The V and J ends lost 0 bases and 7 bases respectively, with 18 bases between them. The CDR3, as DNA: TGTGCCTGGAGTGTAGGCTTGGGGGGAGTTGGGACCCAGTACTTC. It encodes CAWSVGLGGVGTQYF.

The V gene is TRBV7-2, the J gene TRBJ1-1; D is uncertain. Germline V gene lookup returns CDR1 SGHTA and CDR2 FQGNSA. CDR3 length: 13 amino acids. Trimming shortened V by 1 base and J by 5 bases, and 8 bases separated the two germline ends. The CDR3 is CASSLERQTEAFF. The CDR3 nucleotides read TGTGCCAGCAGCTTAGAGCGGCAGACTGAAGCTTTCTTT.

The V and J genes are TRBV5-1 and TRBJ2-3; a possible D gene is TRBD2 (7 bases). The CDR3 consists of 16 residues. Germline CDR1 is SGHRS and CDR2 is YFSETQ. The V end lost 1 base, the J end lost 2 bases, and 14 bases lay between the germline ends. The chain's CDR3 is CASSLKGGPPTDTQYF. CDR3 in DNA: TGCGCCAGCAGCTTGAAGGGGGGGCCTCCCACAGATACGCAGTATTTT. The full variable domain, its missing parts supplied by reference TRBV5-1 and TRBJ2-3, is KAGVTQTPRYLIKTRGQQVTLSCSPISGHRSVSWYQQTPGQGLQFLFEYFSETQRNKGNFPGRFSGRQFSNSRSEMNVSTLELGDSALYLCASSLKGGPPTDTQYFGPGTRLTVL.

V and J are TRBV12-5 and TRBJ1-3; 11 nucleotides agree with TRBD1. Germline CDR1 is LGHNT and CDR2 is FRNRAP. Trimming cost V 0 bases and J 0 bases; bases outside gene matches: 10. The CDR3 is made up of 20 amino acids. The CDR3 loop is CASGLVPGTGGASSGNTIYF. The CDR3 nucleotides are TGTGCTAGTGGTTTGGTACCTGGGACAGGGGGTGCTAGCTCTGGAAACACCATATATTTT.

The rearrangement links TRBV29-1 to TRBJ2-5; D remains ambiguous. This CDR3 spans 12 amino acids. Trimming removed 4 bases at V and 5 bases at J, with 11 bases between. The V gene's germline CDR1 is SQVTM and CDR2 ANQGSEA. The CDR3, as DNA: TGCAGCGTTGGGGTGGGGTGGGAGACCCAGTACTTC. Its translation is CSVGVGWETQYF.

This chain uses TRBV6-1 with TRBJ1-3; D might be TRBD1 (6 bases). The germline gives CDR1 MNHNS, CDR2 SASEGT. The CDR3 loop spans 14 amino acids. The V end was cut by 7 bases, the J end by 2 bases, with 12 bases between. CDR3 in DNA: TGTGCCAGCATCCTCGGACAGACTGGAAACACCATATATTTT. Translation: CASILGQTGNTIYF.

This chain connects TRBV7-2 to TRBJ2-5; TRBD2 might be the D (7 bases). Trimming left V 2 bases short and J 5 bases short, with 15 bases between. This CDR3 comprises 15 residues. Germline loops: CDR1 SGHTA, CDR2 FQGNSA. The CDR3 DNA sequence: TGTGCCAGCAGCTTAAATGGGGGGGGCGGGGAGACCCAGTACTTC. Translation gives CASSLNGGGGETQYF. The whole variable domain, filled in from reference TRBV7-2 and TRBJ2-5, reads GAGVSQSPSNKVTEKGKDVELRCDPISGHTALYWYRQSLGQGLEFLIYFQGNSAPDKSGLPSDRFSAERTGGSVSTLTIQRTQQEDSAVYLCASSLNGGGGETQYFGPGTRLLVL.

V is TRBV7-3 and J is TRBJ2-1; 10 bases align to TRBD2. Germline-derived CDR1 and CDR2 are SGHTA and FQGTGA. There are 15 residues in the CDR3. V dropped 4 bases and J dropped 10; count of bases not matched to a gene: 10. As DNA, the CDR3 is TGTGCCAGCAGCTCCCAGCGGGAGGGCCAGGGCGAGCAGTTCTTC. Protein: CASSSQREGQGEQFF.

This sequence joins TRBV7-9 and TRBJ2-3, with D unclear. From germline, CDR1 is SEHNR and CDR2 FQNEAQ (reference sequence). Trimming left V 2 bases short and J 8 bases short, with 11 bases between. The length of the CDR3 is 13 residues. In nucleotides, the CDR3 is TGTGCCAGCAGCTTATTAACAGTTGGTACGCAGTATTTT. Residues: CASSLLTVGTQYF. Variable domain in full (rest from reference TRBV7-9 and TRBJ2-3): DTGVSQNPRHKITKRGQNVTFRCDPISEHNRLYWYRQTLGQGPEFLTYFQNEAQLEKSRLLSDRFSAERPKGSFSTLEIQRTEQGDSAMYLCASSLLTVGTQYFGPGTRLTVL.

This chain uses TRBV28 with TRBJ1-2; D unresolved. The V end lost 6 bases, the J end lost 1 base, and 6 bases lay between the germline ends. Germline V gene data show CDR1 as MDHEN and CDR2 as SYDVKM. The CDR3 loop spans 12 amino acids. The CDR3 bases are TGTGCCAGCAGGCCCAGTAACTATGGCTACACCTTC. As protein: CASRPSNYGYTF.

The V gene is TRBV28, the J gene TRBJ2-2, with 8 positions matching TRBD2. CDR3 length: 15 amino acids. Germline CDR1 reads MDHEN; CDR2 reads SYDVKM. V shed 4 bases, J shed 6 bases, and the junction held 7 bases outside the gene matches. The CDR3 bases are TGTGCCAGCAGTTCCCCGGGACTAGGGGCCGGGGAGCTGTTTTTT. Its translation: CASSSPGLGAGELFF.

This chain links TRBV30 with TRBJ2-1, with D maybe TRBD2 (5 bases). The germline V gene has CDR1 GTSNPN and CDR2 SVGIG (reference sequence). CDR3 length: 14 residues. Trimming cost V 3 bases and J 5 bases, with 14 bases left between them. In DNA form, the CDR3 reads TGTGCCTGGAGCTTTGGACGGGGAAACAATGAGCAGTTCTTC. This encodes CAWSFGRGNNEQFF.